The source of this T cell receptor beta chain is a study of cytomegalovirus exposure and HLA in healthy donors. Sequencing was performed with immunoSEQ multiplex PCR; in TCRdb, only in-frame clones are kept and a portion is missing. This sample has approximately 180,000 clones; just under 90% occur once, and the top ten carry roughly 1.4%. Details on this clone: Antigen unknown.

The study drew the donors from its roughly 110-subject validation cohort, separate from the approximately 700-subject first cohort. Germline V gives CDR1 SNHLY, CDR2 FYNNEI. The V end lost 6 bases, the J end lost 3 bases, and 11 bases lay between the germline ends. This CDR3 comprises 13 residues. Overall study results and limits: The classifier, whose performance was assessed in both the original and validation cohorts, reportedly diagnosed cytomegalovirus status with high specificity and sensitivity.

V and J are TRBV2 and TRBJ1-1; unclear D gene. The sequence came from a woman in her twenties or thirties in good health and CMV-seronegative. The sample was PBMCs. CDR3 bases: TGTGCCAGCAGGAGGGAAGCCGACACTGAAGCTTTCTTT. It specifies CASRREADTEAFF.